This T cell receptor beta chain was captured in a study of T cells in localized non-small cell lung cancer. Study-level results: Because only a single region of the tumor was sequenced, heterogeneity remains possible. Uninvolved nearby lung showed the greatest T cell clonality, exceeding that found in tumor. Appearances in adjacent lung were noted for a median approximately 52 of the top 100 tumor clones.

For this clone: Its cognate antigen is unknown.

Repertoires were generated with immunoSEQ multiplex PCR, while TCRdb's copy carries only in-frame clones and drops some. The sample holds more than 45,000 clones, roughly 80% seen once. The clonotype originates from a man aged 40 to 70 with stage I squamous cell lung carcinoma. The sample in question was peripheral blood, obtained before any cancer treatment.

The CDR3 here is CASSSSGGPGNTQYF. Written as DNA, the CDR3 is TGCGCCAGCAGCTCCAGCGGGGGTCCAGGAAATACGCAGTATTTT. This sequence joins TRBV5-1 and TRBJ2-3; TRBD2 aligns across 8 bases. V lost 3 bases to trimming and J lost 7 bases; unmatched junction nucleotides: 10. This CDR3 spans 15 amino acids. Germline V gene sequence: CDR1 SGHRS, CDR2 YFSETQ.